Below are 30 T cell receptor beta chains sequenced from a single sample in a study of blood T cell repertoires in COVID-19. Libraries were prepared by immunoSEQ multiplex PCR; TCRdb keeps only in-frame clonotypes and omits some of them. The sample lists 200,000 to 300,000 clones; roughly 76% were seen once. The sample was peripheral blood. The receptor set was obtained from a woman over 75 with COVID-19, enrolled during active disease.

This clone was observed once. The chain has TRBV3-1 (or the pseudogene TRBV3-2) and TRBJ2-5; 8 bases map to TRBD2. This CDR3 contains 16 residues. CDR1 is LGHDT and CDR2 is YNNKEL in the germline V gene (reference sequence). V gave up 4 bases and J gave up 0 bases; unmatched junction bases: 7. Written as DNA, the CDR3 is TGTGCCAGCAGCCTAAGAGCGGGGGTTTACCAAGAGACCCAGTACTTC. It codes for CASSLRAGVYQETQYF.

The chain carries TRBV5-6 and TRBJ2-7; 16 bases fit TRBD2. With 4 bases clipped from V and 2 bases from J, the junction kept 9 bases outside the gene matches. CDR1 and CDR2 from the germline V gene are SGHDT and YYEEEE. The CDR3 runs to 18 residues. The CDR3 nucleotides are TGTGCCAGCAGCGGGACTAGCGGGAGGGCCCTCAGCGCCTACGAGCAGTACTTC. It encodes CASSGTSGRALSAYEQYF.

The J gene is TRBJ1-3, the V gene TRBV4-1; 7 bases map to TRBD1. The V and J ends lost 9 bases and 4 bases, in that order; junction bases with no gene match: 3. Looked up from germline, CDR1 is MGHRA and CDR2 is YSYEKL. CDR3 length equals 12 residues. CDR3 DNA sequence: TGCGCCAGTGGGACAGAAGGAAACACCATATATTTT. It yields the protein CASGTEGNTIYF.

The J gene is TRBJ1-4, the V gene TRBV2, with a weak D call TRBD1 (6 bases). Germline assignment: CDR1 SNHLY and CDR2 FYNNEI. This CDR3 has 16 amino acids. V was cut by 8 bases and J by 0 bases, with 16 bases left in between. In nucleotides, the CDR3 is TGTGCCAGCCGGTGGGGGGGCCCTGCAACTAATGAAAAACTGTTTTTT. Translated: CASRWGGPATNEKLFF.

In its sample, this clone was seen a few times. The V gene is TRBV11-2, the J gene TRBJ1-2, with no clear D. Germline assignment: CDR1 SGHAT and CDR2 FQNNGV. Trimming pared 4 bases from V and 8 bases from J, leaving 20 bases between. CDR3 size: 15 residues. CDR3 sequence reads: CASSSGVGSVDGYTF. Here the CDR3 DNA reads TGTGCCAGCAGCTCTGGGGTAGGGAGTGTGGACGGCTACACCTTC.

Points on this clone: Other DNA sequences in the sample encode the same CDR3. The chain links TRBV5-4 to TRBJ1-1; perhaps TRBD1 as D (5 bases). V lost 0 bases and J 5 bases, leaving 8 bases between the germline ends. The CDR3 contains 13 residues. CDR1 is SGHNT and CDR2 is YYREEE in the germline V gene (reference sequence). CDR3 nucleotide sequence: TGTGCCAGCAGCTTGGGACAGCGAACTGAAGCTTTCTTT. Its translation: CASSLGQRTEAFF.

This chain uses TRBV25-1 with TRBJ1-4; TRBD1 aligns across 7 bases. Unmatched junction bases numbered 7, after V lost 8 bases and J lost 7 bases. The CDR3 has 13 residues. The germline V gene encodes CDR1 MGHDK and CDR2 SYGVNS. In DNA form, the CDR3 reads TGTGCCAGCGGACAGGCGCTGGGTGAAAAACTGTTTTTT. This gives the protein CASGQALGEKLFF. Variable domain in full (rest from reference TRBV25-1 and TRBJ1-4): EADIYQTPRYLVIGTGKKITLECSQTMGHDKMYWYQQDPGMELHLIHYSYGVNSTEKGDLSSESTVSRIRTEHFPLTLESARPSHTSQYLCASGQALGEKLFFGSGTQLSVL.

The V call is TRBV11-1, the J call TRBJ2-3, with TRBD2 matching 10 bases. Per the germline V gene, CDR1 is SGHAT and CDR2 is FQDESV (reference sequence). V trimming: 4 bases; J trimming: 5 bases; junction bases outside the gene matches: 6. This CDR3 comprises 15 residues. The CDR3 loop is CASSSLAGVGDTQYF. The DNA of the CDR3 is TGTGCCAGCAGCTCCCTAGCGGGAGTAGGAGATACGCAGTATTTT. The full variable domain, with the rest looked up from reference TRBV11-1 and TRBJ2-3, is EAEVAQSPRYKITEKSQAVAFWCDPISGHATLYWYRQILGQGPELLVQFQDESVVDDSQLPKDRFSAERLKGVDSTLKIQPAELGDSAMYLCASSSLAGVGDTQYFGPGTRLTVL.

DNA for the CDR3: TGTGCCAGCAGACGCGACAGGGGGCAAGATACGCAGTATTTT. This sequence encodes CASRRDRGQDTQYF. The genes are TRBV7-2 and TRBJ2-3, with 10 bases that match TRBD1. Germline loops: CDR1 SGHTA, CDR2 FQGNSA. The CDR3 is 14 amino acids. The junction had 5 bases not matched to a gene; V was cut back by 6 bases and J by 5 bases.

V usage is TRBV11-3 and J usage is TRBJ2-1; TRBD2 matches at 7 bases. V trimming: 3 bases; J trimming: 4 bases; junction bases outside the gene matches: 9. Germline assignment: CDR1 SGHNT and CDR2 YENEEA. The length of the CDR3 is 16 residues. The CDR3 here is CASSLFGGSGYNEQFF. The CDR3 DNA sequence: TGTGCCAGCAGCTTGTTCGGCGGGAGTGGGTACAATGAGCAGTTCTTC.

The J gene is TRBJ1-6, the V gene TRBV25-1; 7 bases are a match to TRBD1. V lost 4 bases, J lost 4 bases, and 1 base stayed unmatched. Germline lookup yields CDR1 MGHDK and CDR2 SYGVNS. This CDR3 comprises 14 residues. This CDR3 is CASSVGQYNSPLHF. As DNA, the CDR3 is TGTGCCAGCAGTGTGGGACAGTATAATTCACCCCTCCACTTT. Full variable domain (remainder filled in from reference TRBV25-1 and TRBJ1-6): EADIYQTPRYLVIGTGKKITLECSQTMGHDKMYWYQQDPGMELHLIHYSYGVNSTEKGDLSSESTVSRIRTEHFPLTLESARPSHTSQYLCASSVGQYNSPLHFGNGTRLTVT.

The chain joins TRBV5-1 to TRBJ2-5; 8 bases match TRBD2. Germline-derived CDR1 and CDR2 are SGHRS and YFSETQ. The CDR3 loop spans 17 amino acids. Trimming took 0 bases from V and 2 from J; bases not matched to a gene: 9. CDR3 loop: CASSLGGLAGEQETQYF. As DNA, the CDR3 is TGCGCCAGCAGCTTGGGGGGTCTAGCGGGCGAACAAGAGACCCAGTACTTC.

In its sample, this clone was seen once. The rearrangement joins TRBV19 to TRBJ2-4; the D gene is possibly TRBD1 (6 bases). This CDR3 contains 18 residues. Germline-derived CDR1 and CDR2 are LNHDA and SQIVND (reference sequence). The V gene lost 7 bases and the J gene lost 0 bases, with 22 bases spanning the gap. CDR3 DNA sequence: TGTGCCAGTACGGTTCTACACCGGGACACCAAAGCCAAAAACATTCAGTACTTC. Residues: CASTVLHRDTKAKNIQYF.

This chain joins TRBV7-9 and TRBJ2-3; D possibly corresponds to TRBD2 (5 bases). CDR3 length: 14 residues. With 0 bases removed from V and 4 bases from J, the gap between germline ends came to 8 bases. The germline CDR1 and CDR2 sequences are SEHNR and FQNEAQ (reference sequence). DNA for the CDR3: TGTGCCAGCAGCTTAGCGGGAGTTGCAGATACGCAGTATTTT. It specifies CASSLAGVADTQYF. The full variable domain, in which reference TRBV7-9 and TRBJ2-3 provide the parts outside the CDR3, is DTGVSQNPRHKITKRGQNVTFRCDPISEHNRLYWYRQTLGQGPEFLTYFQNEAQLEKSRLLSDRFSAERPKGSFSTLEIQRTEQGDSAMYLCASSLAGVADTQYFGPGTRLTVL.

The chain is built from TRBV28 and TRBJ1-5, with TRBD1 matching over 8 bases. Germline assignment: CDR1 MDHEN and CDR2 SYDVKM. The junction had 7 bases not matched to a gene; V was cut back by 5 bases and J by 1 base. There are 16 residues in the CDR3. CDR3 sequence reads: CASSAQGERSNQPQHF. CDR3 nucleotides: TGTGCCAGCAGTGCACAGGGGGAGCGGAGCAATCAGCCCCAGCATTTT. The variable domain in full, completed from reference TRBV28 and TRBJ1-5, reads DVKVTQSSRYLVKRTGEKVFLECVQDMDHENMFWYRQDPGLGLRLIYFSYDVKMKEKGDIPEGYSVSREKKERFSLILESASTNQTSMYLCASSAQGERSNQPQHFGDGTRLSIL.

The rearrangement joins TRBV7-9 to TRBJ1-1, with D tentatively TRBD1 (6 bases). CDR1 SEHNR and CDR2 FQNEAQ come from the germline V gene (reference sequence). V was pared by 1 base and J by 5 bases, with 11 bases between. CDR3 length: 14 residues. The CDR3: CASSLGTVGTEAFF. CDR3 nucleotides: TGTGCCAGCAGCTTAGGGACAGTAGGAACTGAAGCTTTCTTT.

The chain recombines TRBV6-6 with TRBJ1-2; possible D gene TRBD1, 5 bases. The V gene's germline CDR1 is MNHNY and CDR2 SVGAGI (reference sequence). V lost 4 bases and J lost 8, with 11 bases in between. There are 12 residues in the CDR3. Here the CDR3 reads CASSFEGEGYTF. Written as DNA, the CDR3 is TGTGCCAGCAGTTTTGAAGGGGAAGGCTACACCTTC.

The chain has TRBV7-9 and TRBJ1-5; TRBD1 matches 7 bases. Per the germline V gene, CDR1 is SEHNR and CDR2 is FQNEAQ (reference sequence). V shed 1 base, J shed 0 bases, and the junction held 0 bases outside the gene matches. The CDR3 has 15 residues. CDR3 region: CASSLGDSSNQPQHF. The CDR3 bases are TGTGCCAGCAGCTTAGGGGACAGTAGCAATCAGCCCCAGCATTTT.

CDR3 bases: TGTGCCAGCAGCGTGGGCTTGGATACGCAGTATTTT. This translates into CASSVGLDTQYF. The chain employs TRBV9 and TRBJ2-3, with unresolved D. The CDR3 loop spans 12 amino acids. The ends were cut back, 2 bases at V and 6 bases at J, with 7 bases in the middle. The germline CDR1 and CDR2 sequences are SGDLS and YYNGEE.

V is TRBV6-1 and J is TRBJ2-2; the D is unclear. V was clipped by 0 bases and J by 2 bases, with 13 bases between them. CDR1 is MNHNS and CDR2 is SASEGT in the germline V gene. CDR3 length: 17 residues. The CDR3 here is CASSEALGSLNTGELFF. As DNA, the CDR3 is TGTGCCAGCAGTGAAGCGCTGGGCTCTCTTAACACCGGGGAGCTGTTTTTT.

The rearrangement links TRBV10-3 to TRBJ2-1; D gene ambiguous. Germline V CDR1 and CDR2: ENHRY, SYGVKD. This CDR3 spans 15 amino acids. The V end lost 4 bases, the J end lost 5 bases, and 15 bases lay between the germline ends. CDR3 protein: CAISVAPPVNNEQFF. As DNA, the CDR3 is TGTGCCATCAGTGTGGCCCCCCCAGTAAACAATGAGCAGTTCTTC.

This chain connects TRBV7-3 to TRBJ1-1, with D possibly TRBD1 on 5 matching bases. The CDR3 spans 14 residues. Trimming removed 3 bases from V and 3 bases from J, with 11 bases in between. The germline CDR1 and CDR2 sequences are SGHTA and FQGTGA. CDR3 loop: CASSFQGGYTEAFF. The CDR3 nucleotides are TGTGCCAGCAGCTTCCAGGGAGGGTACACTGAAGCTTTCTTT.

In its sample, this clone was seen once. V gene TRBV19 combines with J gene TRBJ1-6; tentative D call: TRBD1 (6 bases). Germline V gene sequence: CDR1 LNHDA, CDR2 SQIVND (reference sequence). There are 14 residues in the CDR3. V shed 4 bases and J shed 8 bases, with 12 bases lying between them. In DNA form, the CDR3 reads TGTGCCAGTAGTAGGACAGTCTTCGATTCACCCCTCCACTTT. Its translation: CASSRTVFDSPLHF.

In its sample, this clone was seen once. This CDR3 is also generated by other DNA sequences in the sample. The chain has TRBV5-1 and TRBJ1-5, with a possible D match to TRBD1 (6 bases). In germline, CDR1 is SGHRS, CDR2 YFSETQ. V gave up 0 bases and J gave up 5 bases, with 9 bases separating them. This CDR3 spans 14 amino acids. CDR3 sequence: CASSLEGGDQPQHF. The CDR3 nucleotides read TGCGCCAGCAGCTTGGAAGGGGGGGATCAGCCCCAGCATTTT.

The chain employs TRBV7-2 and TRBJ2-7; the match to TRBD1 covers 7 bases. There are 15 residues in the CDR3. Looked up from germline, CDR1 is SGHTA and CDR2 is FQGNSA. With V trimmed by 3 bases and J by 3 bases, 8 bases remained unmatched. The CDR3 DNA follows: TGTGCCAGCAGCTTGGGCACAGGGGTTTTCTACGAGCAGTACTTC. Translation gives CASSLGTGVFYEQYF.

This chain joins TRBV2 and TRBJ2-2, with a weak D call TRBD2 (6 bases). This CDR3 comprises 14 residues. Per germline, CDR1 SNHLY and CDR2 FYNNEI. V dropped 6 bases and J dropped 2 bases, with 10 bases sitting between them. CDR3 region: CASSRGTNTGELFF. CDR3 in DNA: TGTGCCAGCAGCAGAGGGACTAACACCGGGGAGCTGTTTTTT. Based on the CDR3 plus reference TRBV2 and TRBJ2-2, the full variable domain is EPEVTQTPSHQVTQMGQEVILRCVPISNHLYFYWYRQILGQKVEFLVSFYNNEISEKSEIFDDQFSVERPDGSNFTLKIRSTKLEDSAMYFCASSRGTNTGELFFGEGSRLTVL.

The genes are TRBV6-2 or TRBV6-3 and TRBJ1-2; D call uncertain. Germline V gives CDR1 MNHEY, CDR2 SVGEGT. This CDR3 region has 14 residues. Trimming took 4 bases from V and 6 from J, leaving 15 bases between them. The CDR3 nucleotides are TGTGCCAGCAGTTCGGAGAGTAAAGTTCATGGCTACACCTTC. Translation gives CASSSESKVHGYTF.

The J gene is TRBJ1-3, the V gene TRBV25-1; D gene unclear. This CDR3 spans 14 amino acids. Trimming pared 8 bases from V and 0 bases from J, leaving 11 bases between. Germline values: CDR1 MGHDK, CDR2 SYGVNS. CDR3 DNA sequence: TGTGCCAGCTCCCTGGCAGGCTCTGGAAACACCATATATTTT. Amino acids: CASSLAGSGNTIYF.

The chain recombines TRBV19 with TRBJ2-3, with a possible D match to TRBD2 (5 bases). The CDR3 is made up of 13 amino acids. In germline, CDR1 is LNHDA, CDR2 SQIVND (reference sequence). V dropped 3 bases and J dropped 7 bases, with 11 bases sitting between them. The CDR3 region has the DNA TGTGCCAGTAGTATCGCGAGCGGTTATACGCAGTATTTT. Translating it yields CASSIASGYTQYF. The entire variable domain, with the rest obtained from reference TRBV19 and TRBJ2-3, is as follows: DGGITQSPKYLFRKEGQNVTLSCEQNLNHDAMYWYRQDPGQGLRLIYYSQIVNDFQKGDIAEGYSVSREKKESFPLTVTSAQKNPTAFYLCASSIASGYTQYFGPGTRLTVL.

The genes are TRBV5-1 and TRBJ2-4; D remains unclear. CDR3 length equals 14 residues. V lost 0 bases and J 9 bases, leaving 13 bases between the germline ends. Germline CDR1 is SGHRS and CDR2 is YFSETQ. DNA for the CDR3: TGCGCCAGCAGCTTGGATCCGGTTTCGTCCATTCAGTACTTC. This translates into CASSLDPVSSIQYF.